This entry lists 7 T cell receptor beta chains sequenced from one sample in a study of shared clonotypes between healthy human individuals. The repertoire was sequenced with immunoSEQ multiplex PCR; TCRdb's copy has only in-frame clones and lacks some. Among around 510,000 clones listed, just over 75% were seen once. The material sequenced was PBMCs. These receptors were obtained from a woman aged 40 to 50 in good health. Some clones in this sample may be carry-over from other donors' samples.

Written as DNA, the CDR3 is TGCGCCAGCAGCAGTACCGGGACAGGGGAGAAACAGTACTTC. This sequence encodes CASSSTGTGEKQYF. The genes are TRBV5-1 and TRBJ2-7; 10 bases are a match to TRBD1. Germline V gives CDR1 SGHRS, CDR2 YFSETQ. This CDR3 has 14 amino acids. V lost 4 bases and J lost 10; bases outside the gene matches: 11. Full variable domain (remainder filled in from reference TRBV5-1 and TRBJ2-7): KAGVTQTPRYLIKTRGQQVTLSCSPISGHRSVSWYQQTPGQGLQFLFEYFSETQRNKGNFPGRFSGRQFSNSRSEMNVSTLELGDSALYLCASSSTGTGEKQYFGPGTRLTVT.

A single count supports this clone. In DNA, the CDR3 is TGTGCCAGCCCAACAGGGGAATGGGGTGAGACCCAGTACTTC. Encoded protein: CASPTGEWGETQYF. V usage is TRBV27 and J usage is TRBJ2-5; 7 nucleotides match TRBD1. The germline CDR1 and CDR2 sequences are MNHEY and SMNVEV (reference sequence). The length of the CDR3 is 14 residues. V gave up 8 bases and J gave up 5 bases; unmatched junction bases: 11.

V is TRBV2 and J is TRBJ2-7; tentative D call: TRBD2 (7 bases). V was cut by 6 bases and J by 6 bases, with 15 bases left in between. In germline, CDR1 is SNHLY, CDR2 FYNNEI. The CDR3 consists of 13 residues. CDR3 amino acids: CASRTGLVGEQYF. CDR3 coding DNA: TGTGCCAGCAGGACAGGACTAGTTGGCGAGCAGTACTTC.

The chain links TRBV10-3 to TRBJ2-2; 7 nucleotides match TRBD2. Unmatched junction bases numbered 4, after V lost 5 bases and J lost 1 base. The CDR3 runs 15 residues. Germline V gives CDR1 ENHRY, CDR2 SYGVKD. CDR3 nucleotide sequence: TGTGCCATCAGTAAGCGGGACCAGAACACCGGGGAGCTGTTTTTT. Protein product: CAISKRDQNTGELFF.

This chain links TRBV4-2 with TRBJ2-1; 16 positions agree with TRBD2. V lost 4 bases and J lost 4; bases outside the gene matches: 13. CDR3 length equals 20 residues. Germline V gene data show CDR1 as LGHNA and CDR2 as YNFKEQ. The DNA for the CDR3 is TGTGCCAGCAGCCCACTACCAGGGACTAGCGGGAGGGCTTGGTACAATGAGCAGTTCTTC. Translation gives CASSPLPGTSGRAWYNEQFF.

The sample holds one count of this clone. V is TRBV10-3 and J is TRBJ1-5, with 7 bases lining up with TRBD1. CDR3 length equals 17 residues. V was pared by 0 bases and J by 2 bases, with 7 bases of the junction left unmatched. Germline CDR1 is ENHRY and CDR2 is SYGVKD. CDR3 sequence: CAISESVSQGGNQPQHF. The CDR3 nucleotides are TGTGCCATCAGTGAGTCGGTTTCGCAGGGGGGCAATCAGCCCCAGCATTTT.

V gene TRBV15 combines with J gene TRBJ1-5; 7 positions match TRBD1. Germline V gene sequence: CDR1 LNHNV, CDR2 YYDKDF (reference sequence). Trimming at V came to 2 bases and at J to 2 bases, leaving 6 bases not matched to a gene. This CDR3 has 16 amino acids. As DNA, the CDR3 is TGTGCCACCAGCAGACGCAGGGGGGAGGGCAATCAGCCCCAGCATTTT. Encoded protein: CATSRRRGEGNQPQHF. The full variable domain, its missing parts supplied by reference TRBV15 and TRBJ1-5, is DAMVIQNPRYQVTQFGKPVTLSCSQTLNHNVMYWYQQKSSQAPKLLFHYYDKDFNNEADTPDNFQSRRPNTSFCFLDIRSPGLGDTAMYLCATSRRRGEGNQPQHFGDGTRLSIL.